Listed below are T cell receptor beta chains from one sample, sequenced in a study of blood T cell repertoires in COVID-19. Some clones are missing from TCRdb's copy, which holds only in-frame ones; the method was immunoSEQ multiplex PCR. The repertoire holds a few hundred thousand clones, with roughly 85% as singletons. The sample was peripheral blood. The receptor set was obtained from a woman under 30 with acute or convalescent COVID-19. CDR3s include the opening cysteine and the closing phenylalanine or tryptophan. The D gene is left open where the match is weak. Where a row states a size, it is once, few, many or the class of an expanded clone; other rows omit it.

>NA|TRBJ1-5|NA|TRBV27
CASTGVEDNQPQHF
TGTGCCAGCACGGGCGTGGAGGACAATCAGCCCCAGCATTTT
>TRBD1|TRBJ2-2|NA|TRBV6-5
CASRPGGTGELFF
TGTGCCAGCAGACCAGGGGGTACCGGGGAGCTGTTTTTT
>TRBD1|TRBJ1-5|NA|TRBV10-3
CAISERGQGVTTSNQPQHF
TGTGCCATCAGTGAGAGGGGACAGGGGGTAACCACTAGCAATCAGCCCCAGCATTTT
>TRBD1|TRBJ1-4|NA|TRBV4-1
CASSQRDREDEKLFF
TGCGCCAGCAGCCAACGGGACAGGGAAGACGAAAAACTGTTTTTT
>TRBD2|TRBJ2-4|NA|TRBV13
CASSLAGGAKNIQYF
TGTGCCAGCAGCTTAGCGGGGGGAGCCAAAAACATTCAGTACTTC
>TRBD1|TRBJ1-1|NA|TRBV3-1/TRBV3-2
CASSQATGPGTWNTEAFF
TGTGCCAGCAGCCAAGCGACAGGGCCTGGGACCTGGAACACTGAAGCTTTCTTT
>TRBD1|TRBJ2-5|NA|TRBV5-1
CASSPTGDETQYF
TGCGCCAGCAGCCCTACAGGGGACGAGACCCAGTACTTC
>TRBD2|TRBJ2-7|NA|TRBV7-9
CASSSGLAGGPREQYF
TGTGCCAGCAGCTCGGGACTAGCGGGAGGGCCTCGAGAGCAGTACTTC
>TRBD1|TRBJ2-7|once|TRBV5-8
CASSLPGTGPEQYF
TGTGCCAGCAGCTTACCGGGGACAGGGCCCGAGCAGTACTTC
>NA|TRBJ1-5|NA|TRBV7-6
CASSPRRGDSNQPQHF
TGTGCCAGCAGCCCCAGGCGGGGGGATAGCAATCAGCCCCAGCATTTT
>NA|TRBJ2-3|NA|TRBV7-2
CASSIGVGTDTQYF
TGTGCCAGCAGCATCGGGGTCGGCACGGATACGCAGTATTTT
>TRBD2|TRBJ2-5|NA|TRBV19
CASSRTSSGETQYF
TGTGCCAGTAGCCGGACTAGCAGCGGGGAGACCCAGTACTTC
>TRBD1|TRBJ2-7|NA|TRBV7-2
CASSPQGATGLEQYF
TGTGCCAGCAGCCCCCAGGGGGCGACCGGTCTCGAGCAGTACTTC
>TRBD2|TRBJ2-2|NA|TRBV5-1
CASSRREPANTGELFF
TGCGCCAGCAGTCGGCGGGAGCCGGCGAACACCGGGGAGCTGTTTTTT
>NA|TRBJ2-1|NA|TRBV6-5
CASTQANNEQFF
TGTGCCAGTACACAGGCAAACAATGAGCAGTTCTTC
>NA|TRBJ2-1|NA|TRBV7-3
CASSLLGGVNNEQFF
TGTGCCAGCAGCTTATTAGGCGGGGTCAACAATGAGCAGTTCTTC
>NA|TRBJ1-2|once|TRBV6-1
CASSELTKFMDGYTF
TGTGCCAGCAGTGAATTGACAAAATTCATGGATGGCTACACCTTC
>NA|TRBJ1-5|NA|TRBV10-3
CAISGTDSNQPQHF
TGTGCCATCAGTGGGACAGATAGCAATCAGCCCCAGCATTTT
>NA|TRBJ1-5|once|TRBV6-1
CASSEVDSHQPQHF
TGTGCCAGCAGTGAAGTGGACAGTCATCAGCCCCAGCATTTT
>NA|TRBJ1-2|NA|TRBV4-1
CASSLTRGGDYGYTF
TGCGCCAGCAGCCTAACACGAGGGGGGGATTATGGCTACACCTTC
>TRBD2|TRBJ2-7|NA|TRBV28
CASSLLTSGRTMEYEQYF
TGTGCCAGCAGCCTCTTGACTAGCGGGAGGACCATGGAGTACGAGCAGTACTTC
>TRBD1|TRBJ1-4|NA|TRBV18
CASSPSYRDRFLKLFF
TGTGCCAGCTCACCGAGTTACCGGGACAGATTCCTAAAACTGTTTTTT
>TRBD1|TRBJ2-7|NA|TRBV27
CASSTGGASYEQYF
TGTGCCAGCAGTACAGGGGGCGCCTCCTACGAGCAGTACTTC
>NA|TRBJ1-1|NA|TRBV6-6
CASKGLLNTEAFF
TGTGCCAGCAAGGGACTTCTGAACACTGAAGCTTTCTTT
>TRBD2|TRBJ2-7|NA|TRBV9
CASSVDIAGGHSYEQYF
TGTGCCAGCAGCGTAGACATAGCGGGGGGCCACTCCTACGAGCAGTACTTC
>NA|TRBJ2-2|NA|TRBV15
CATSRDRLLLNTGELFF
TGTGCCACCAGCAGAGATCGTCTGTTACTAAACACCGGGGAGCTGTTTTTT
>NA|TRBJ2-7|NA|TRBV18
CASSPRLVGPSYEQYF
TGTGCCAGCTCACCACGTCTAGTTGGTCCGTCCTACGAGCAGTACTTC
>NA|TRBJ2-2|few|TRBV3-1/TRBV3-2
CASSPVNGGSGELFF
TGTGCCAGCAGCCCGGTAAATGGAGGGTCCGGGGAGCTGTTTTTT
>TRBD1|TRBJ1-5|NA|TRBV6-6
CASTGQGSNQPQHF
TGTGCCAGCACTGGACAGGGGAGCAATCAGCCCCAGCATTTT
>TRBD1|TRBJ1-5|NA|TRBV2
CASRRQGNQPQHF
TGTGCCAGCAGAAGACAGGGGAATCAGCCCCAGCATTTT
>NA|TRBJ1-6|NA|TRBV4-1
CASSPGGDYNSPLHF
TGCGCCAGCAGCCCTGGGGGGGATTATAATTCACCCCTCCACTTT
>NA|TRBJ1-6|NA|TRBV28
CASSFPRHLSPSPLHF
TGTGCCAGCAGTTTCCCGCGACATTTGAGTCCTTCACCCCTCCACTTT
>TRBD2|TRBJ2-7|NA|TRBV7-8
CASSPSGGTSYEQYF
TGTGCCAGCAGCCCCAGCGGGGGCACCTCCTACGAGCAGTACTTC
>NA|TRBJ1-2|NA|TRBV5-5
CASSLAPGARRDGYTF
TGTGCCAGCAGCTTGGCCCCAGGGGCCCGTCGGGATGGCTACACCTTC
>TRBD1|TRBJ1-6|NA|TRBV5-1
CASSGGQGDSPLHF
TGCGCCAGCAGCGGGGGACAGGGAGATTCACCCCTCCACTTT
>NA|TRBJ1-6|NA|TRBV6-1
CASSEGQESSPLHF
TGTGCCAGCAGTGAAGGACAAGAAAGTTCACCCCTCCACTTT
>TRBD1|TRBJ1-5|NA|TRBV5-5
CASSPLDRGPNQPQHF
TGTGCCAGCAGCCCGTTGGACAGGGGACCTAATCAGCCCCAGCATTTT
>NA|TRBJ1-4|NA|TRBV30
CAWSPHPGGGEKLFF
TGTGCCTGGAGCCCCCATCCGGGGGGCGGTGAAAAACTGTTTTTT
>NA|TRBJ1-2|NA|TRBV1
CTSRNRGEDGYTF
TGCACCAGCAGGAACAGGGGGGAGGATGGCTACACCTTC